This T cell receptor beta chain stems from a study of T-cell memory formation after mild COVID-19. Concerning this clonotype: Its target is unknown.

TCRdb re-derived calls from the 5' RACE reads in MiXCR, one entry per CDR3 protein. The table lists roughly 49,000 distinct CDR3 sequences, 27% of them singletons. V was trimmed by 0 bases and J by 5 bases, leaving 13 bases between them. CDR1 is LGHNA and CDR2 is YSLEER in the germline V gene. The CDR3 loop spans 15 amino acids. Study outcomes and limitations: Later expanders leaned CD4+, whereas day 15 to 85 contracting clones were balanced CD4/CD8.

This chain uses TRBV4-3 with TRBJ2-5, with D possibly called TRBD1 or TRBD2 (5 bases each). The receptor was isolated from a man aged 18 to 29 who had mild COVID-19 (a few samples of this study predate the infection). Cell type and time point are not known. Sequencing was carried out using PBMCs or a T cell subset sorted from them (not recorded which). CDR3 sequence: CASSQDSRGWETQYF. CDR3 DNA: TGCGCCAGCAGCCAAGATTCGAGGGGCTGGGAGACCCAGTACTTC.